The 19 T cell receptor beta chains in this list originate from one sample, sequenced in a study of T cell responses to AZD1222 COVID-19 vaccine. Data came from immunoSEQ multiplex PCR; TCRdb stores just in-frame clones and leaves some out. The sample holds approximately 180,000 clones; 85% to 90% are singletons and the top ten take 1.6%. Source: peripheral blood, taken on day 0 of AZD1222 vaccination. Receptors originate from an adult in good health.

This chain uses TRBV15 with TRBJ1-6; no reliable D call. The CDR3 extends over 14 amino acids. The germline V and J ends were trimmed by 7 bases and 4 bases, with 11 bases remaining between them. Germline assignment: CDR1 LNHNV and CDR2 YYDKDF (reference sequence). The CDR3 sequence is CATTLQPYNSPLHF. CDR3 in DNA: TGTGCCACCACTCTGCAGCCATATAATTCACCCCTCCACTTT.

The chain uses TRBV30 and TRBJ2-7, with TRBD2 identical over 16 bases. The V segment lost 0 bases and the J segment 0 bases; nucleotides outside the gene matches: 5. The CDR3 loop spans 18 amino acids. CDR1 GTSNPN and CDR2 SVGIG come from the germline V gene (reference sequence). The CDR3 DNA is TGTGCCTGGAGTGTCCCGGGACTAGCGGGGGGGTTCTCCTACGAGCAGTACGTC. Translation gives CAWSVPGLAGGFSYEQYV.

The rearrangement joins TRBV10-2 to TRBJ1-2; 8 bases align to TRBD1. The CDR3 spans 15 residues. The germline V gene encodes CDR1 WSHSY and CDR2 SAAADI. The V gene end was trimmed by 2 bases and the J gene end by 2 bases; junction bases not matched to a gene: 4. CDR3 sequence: CASSETGTGNYGYTF. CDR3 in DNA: TGCGCCAGCAGTGAGACCGGGACAGGAAACTATGGCTACACCTTC.

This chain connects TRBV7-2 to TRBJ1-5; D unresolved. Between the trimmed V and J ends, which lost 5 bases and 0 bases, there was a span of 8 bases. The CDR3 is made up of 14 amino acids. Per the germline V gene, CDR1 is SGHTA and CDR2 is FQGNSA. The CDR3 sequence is CASSREHSNQPQHF. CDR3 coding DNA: TGTGCCAGCAGCCGGGAGCATAGCAATCAGCCCCAGCATTTT.

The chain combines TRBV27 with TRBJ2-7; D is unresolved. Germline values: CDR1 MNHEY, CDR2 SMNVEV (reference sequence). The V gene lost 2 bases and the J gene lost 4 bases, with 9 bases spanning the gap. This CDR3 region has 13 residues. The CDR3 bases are TGTGCCAGCAGTTTACTCGGAACATACGAGCAGTACTTC. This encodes CASSLLGTYEQYF.

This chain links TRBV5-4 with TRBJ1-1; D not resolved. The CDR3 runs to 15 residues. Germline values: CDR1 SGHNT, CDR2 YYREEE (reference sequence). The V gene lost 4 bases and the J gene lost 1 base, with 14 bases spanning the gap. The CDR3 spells CASSPGGSRNTEAFF. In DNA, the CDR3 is TGTGCCAGCAGCCCCGGCGGCAGCCGGAACACTGAAGCTTTCTTT.

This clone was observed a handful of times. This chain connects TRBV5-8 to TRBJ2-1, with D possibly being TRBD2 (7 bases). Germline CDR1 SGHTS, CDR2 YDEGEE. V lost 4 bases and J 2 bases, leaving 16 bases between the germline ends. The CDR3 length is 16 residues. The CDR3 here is CASSRVGGGPYNEQFF. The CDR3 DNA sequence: TGTGCCAGCAGCCGCGTAGGGGGGGGCCCCTACAATGAGCAGTTCTTC. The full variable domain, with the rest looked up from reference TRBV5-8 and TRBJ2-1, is EAGVTQSPTHLIKTRGQQATLRCSPISGHTSVYWYQQALGLGLQFLLWYDEGEERNRGNFPPRFSGRQFPNYSSELNVNALELEDSALYLCASSRVGGGPYNEQFFGPGTRLTVL.

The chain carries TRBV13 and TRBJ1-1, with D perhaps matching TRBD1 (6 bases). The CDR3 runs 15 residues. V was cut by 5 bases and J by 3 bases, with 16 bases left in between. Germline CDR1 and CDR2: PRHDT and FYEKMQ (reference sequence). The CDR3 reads CASSAPQGSDTEAFF. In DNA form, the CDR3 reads TGTGCCAGCAGCGCCCCCCAGGGGTCGGACACTGAAGCTTTCTTT.

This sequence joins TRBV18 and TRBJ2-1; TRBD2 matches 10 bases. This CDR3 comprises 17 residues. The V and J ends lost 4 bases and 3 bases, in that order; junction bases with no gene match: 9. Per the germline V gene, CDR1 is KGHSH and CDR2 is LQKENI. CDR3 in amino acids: CASSQGSSGRVYNEQFF. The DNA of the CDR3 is TGTGCCAGCTCACAGGGATCGAGCGGGAGGGTCTACAATGAGCAGTTCTTC.

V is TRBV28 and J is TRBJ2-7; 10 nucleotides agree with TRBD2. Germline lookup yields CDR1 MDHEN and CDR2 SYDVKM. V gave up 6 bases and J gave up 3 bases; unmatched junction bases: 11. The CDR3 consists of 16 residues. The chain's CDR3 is CASREPLSGRGYEQYF. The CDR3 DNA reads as TGTGCCAGCAGAGAACCCCTCAGCGGGAGGGGCTACGAGCAGTACTTC.

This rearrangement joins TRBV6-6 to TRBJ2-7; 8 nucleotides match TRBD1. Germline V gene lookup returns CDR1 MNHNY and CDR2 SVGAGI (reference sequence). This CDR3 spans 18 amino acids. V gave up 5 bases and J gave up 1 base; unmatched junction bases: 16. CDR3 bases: TGTGCCAGCAGTCGGTACAGGGGGACGGGCCGGGGGTCCTACGAGCAGTACGTC. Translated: CASSRYRGTGRGSYEQYV.

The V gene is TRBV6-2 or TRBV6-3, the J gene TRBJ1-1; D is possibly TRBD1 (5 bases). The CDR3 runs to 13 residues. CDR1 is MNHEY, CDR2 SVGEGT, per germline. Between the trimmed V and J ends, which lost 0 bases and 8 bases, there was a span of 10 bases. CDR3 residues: CASSYSGGAEAFF. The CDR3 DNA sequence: TGTGCCAGCAGTTACTCCGGAGGGGCAGAAGCTTTCTTT.

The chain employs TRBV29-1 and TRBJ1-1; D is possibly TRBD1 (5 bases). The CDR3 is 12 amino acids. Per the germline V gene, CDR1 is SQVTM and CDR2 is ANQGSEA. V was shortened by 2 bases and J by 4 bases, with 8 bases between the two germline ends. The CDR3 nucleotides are TGCAGCGTTGAATCGGGGCGCACTGAAGCTTTCTTT. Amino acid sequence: CSVESGRTEAFF.

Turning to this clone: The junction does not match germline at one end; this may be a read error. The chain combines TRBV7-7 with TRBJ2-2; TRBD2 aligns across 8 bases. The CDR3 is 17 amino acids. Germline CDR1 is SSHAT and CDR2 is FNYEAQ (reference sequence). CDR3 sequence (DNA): TGTGCTAGCAGCTTAGCGGGACAAAGTGGGTTTGACGGGGAGCTGTTTTTT. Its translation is CASSLAGQSGFDGELFF.

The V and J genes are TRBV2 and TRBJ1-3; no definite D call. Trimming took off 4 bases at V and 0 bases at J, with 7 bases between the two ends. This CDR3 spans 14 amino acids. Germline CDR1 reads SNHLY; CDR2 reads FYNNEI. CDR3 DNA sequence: TGTGCCAGCAGTGTAGCCCGCTCTGGAAACACCATATATTTT. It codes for CASSVARSGNTIYF.

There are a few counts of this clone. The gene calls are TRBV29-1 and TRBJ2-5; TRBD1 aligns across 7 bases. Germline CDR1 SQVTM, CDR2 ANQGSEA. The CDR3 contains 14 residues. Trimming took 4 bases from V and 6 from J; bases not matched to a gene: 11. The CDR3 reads CSVGTGDPQQTQYF. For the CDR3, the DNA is TGCAGCGTTGGGACAGGAGACCCTCAACAGACCCAGTACTTC. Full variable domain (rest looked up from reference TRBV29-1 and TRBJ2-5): SAVISQKPSRDICQRGTSLTIQCQVDSQVTMMFWYRQQPGQSLTLIATANQGSEATYESGFVIDKFPISRPNLTFSTLTVSNMSPEDSSIYLCSVGTGDPQQTQYFGPGTRLLVL.

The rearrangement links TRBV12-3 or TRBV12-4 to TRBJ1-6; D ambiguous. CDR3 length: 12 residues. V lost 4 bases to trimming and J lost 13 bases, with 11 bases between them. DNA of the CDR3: TGTGCCAGCAGTTATAATCCGGGGCCCCTCCACTTT. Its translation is CASSYNPGPLHF.

This CDR3 reads CASSLGGYRGEKLFF. CDR3 DNA: TGTGCCAGCAGCTTGGGGGGGTACAGGGGTGAAAAACTGTTTTTT. This chain joins TRBV5-6 and TRBJ1-4, with 7 bases lining up with TRBD1. The CDR3 sequence is 15 residues long. CDR1 and CDR2 (germline): SGHDT, YYEEEE. The J segment lost 7 bases and the V segment lost 0 bases, leaving 6 bases of the junction unmatched.

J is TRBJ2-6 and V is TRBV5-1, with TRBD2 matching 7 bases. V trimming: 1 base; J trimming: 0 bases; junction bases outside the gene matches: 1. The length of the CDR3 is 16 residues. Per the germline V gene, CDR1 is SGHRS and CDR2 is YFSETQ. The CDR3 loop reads CASSLTGGSGANVLTF. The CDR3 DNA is TGCGCCAGCAGCTTGACGGGGGGCTCTGGGGCCAACGTCCTGACTTTC.